The source of this T cell receptor beta chain is a study of blood T cell repertoires in COVID-19. Turning to the study itself: Spain, Italy and the United States supplied samples that represented acute and convalescent COVID-19. The analysed material was cDNA or gDNA that came from T cells, B-cell-depleted T cells, or PBMCs.

In the authors' workflow: Quantification of nucleated cells was approximated via reference gene primer amplification. Profiling relied on immunoSEQ multiplex PCR, and the TCRdb table lists in-frame clones only, not all of them. V, J and clone size are taken as reported in that table, and D and trimming were inferred from the DNA itself. The sample includes roughly 250,000 clones, 85% to 90% of them seen just once. This CDR3 region has 16 residues. In germline, CDR1 is SGHTA, CDR2 FQGNSA. The V and J ends lost 5 bases and 1 base, in that order; junction bases with no gene match: 8. This TCR was recovered from a woman aged 40 to 50 who had recovered from COVID-19. Sequencing was done on a sample of peripheral blood. The chain is built from TRBV7-2 and TRBJ1-3; 7 bases line up with TRBD1. The CDR3 DNA follows: TGTGCCAGCAGCCCCAGGGGGGCAGCTTCTGGAAACACCATATATTTT. Translated, it gives CASSPRGAASGNTIYF. The whole variable domain, filled in from reference TRBV7-2 and TRBJ1-3, reads GAGVSQSPSNKVTEKGKDVELRCDPISGHTALYWYRQSLGQGLEFLIYFQGNSAPDKSGLPSDRFSAERTGGSVSTLTIQRTQQEDSAVYLCASSPRGAASGNTIYFGEGSWLTVV.